Only one count was recorded for the clone carrying this T cell receptor (beta chain). The assay was immunoSEQ multiplex PCR, and TCRdb's table has in-frame clones only and misses some. In the table there are roughly 220,000 clones, roughly 85% of which are singletons. The sample belongs to a study of blood T cell repertoires in COVID-19. With 4 bases removed from V and 4 bases from J, the gap between germline ends came to 10 bases. CDR3 length: 14 amino acids. Germline CDR1 is KGHSY and CDR2 is FQNENV. The V gene is TRBV16, the J gene TRBJ1-4, with D possibly matching TRBD1 (5 bases). The TCR comes from a woman aged 40 to 50 with acute COVID-19. Sequencing input: PBMCs or T cells enriched from blood (not recorded which). The CDR3 here is CASSLGGSNEKLFF. The CDR3, as DNA: TGTGCCAGCAGCCTCGGGGGGAGTAATGAAAAACTGTTTTTT.